The 3 T cell receptor beta chains below were found in one sample sequenced in a study of T and B cells in COVID-19 patients. Blood genomic DNA input for TRB amplification was roughly 230-550 ng. TRB rearrangements were amplified by multiplex PCR with BIOMED2 TRB-A/B primers. MiXCR, run by TCRdb on the multiplex PCR reads, gives a single entry per CDR3 protein. The data contain more than 7,000 distinct CDR3 sequences, 35% to 50% of them singletons. Sequenced: blood. All receptors come from a human donor who had recovered from COVID-19.

This clonotype has just a few counts. This sequence joins TRBV18 and TRBJ2-7; 8 positions match TRBD1. Trimming cost V 3 bases and J 6 bases; bases outside gene matches: 4. Per the germline V gene, CDR1 is KGHSH and CDR2 is LQKENI. This CDR3 comprises 13 residues. The CDR3 nucleotides read TGTGCCAGCTCACCGGACAGGGCTGGCGAGCAGTACTTC. As protein: CASSPDRAGEQYF. Full variable domain (missing parts from reference TRBV18 and TRBJ2-7): NAGVMQNPRHLVRRRGQEARLRCSPMKGHSHVYWYRQLPEEGLKFMVYLQKENIIDESGMPKERFSAEFPKEGPSILRIQQVVRGDSAAYFCASSPDRAGEQYFGPGTRLTVT.

This chain's CDR3 is CASSPGGANVLTF. The CDR3 coding sequence is TGTGCCAGCTCACCAGGCGGGGCCAACGTCCTGACTTTC. The chain recombines TRBV18 with TRBJ2-6, with D unresolved. There are 13 residues in the CDR3. Trimming cost V 2 bases and J 4 bases, with 3 bases left between them. The germline gives CDR1 KGHSH, CDR2 LQKENI.

This clonotype was detected a few times. This chain uses TRBV19 with TRBJ2-1, with 8 bases aligning to TRBD2. The germline gives CDR1 LNHDA, CDR2 SQIVND (reference sequence). V dropped 7 bases and J dropped 2; count of bases not matched to a gene: 7. This CDR3 contains 15 residues. CDR3: CASTSGSFPYNEQFF. Written as DNA, the CDR3 is TGTGCCAGTACGAGCGGGAGTTTCCCCTACAATGAGCAGTTCTTC.